The clone carrying this TCR beta chain is a singleton in its sample. This sample is drawn from a study of blood T cell repertoires in COVID-19. Some clones are missing from TCRdb's copy, which holds only in-frame ones; the method was immunoSEQ multiplex PCR. Of about 300,000 clones in the sample, about nine tenths were seen once. From germline, CDR1 is SGHRS and CDR2 YFSETQ. V dropped 0 bases and J dropped 1 base, with 10 bases sitting between them. The CDR3 extends over 15 amino acids. The TCR sequence derives from a man aged 18 to 30 with active or convalescent COVID-19. Material: peripheral blood. The chain uses TRBV5-1 and TRBJ1-1; TRBD1 might be the D (6 bases). The CDR3 DNA follows: TGCGCCAGCAGCTTGGGTTGGACAGCGAACACTGAAGCTTTCTTT. This gives the protein CASSLGWTANTEAFF. The entire variable domain, with the rest obtained from reference TRBV5-1 and TRBJ1-1, is as follows: KAGVTQTPRYLIKTRGQQVTLSCSPISGHRSVSWYQQTPGQGLQFLFEYFSETQRNKGNFPGRFSGRQFSNSRSEMNVSTLELGDSALYLCASSLGWTANTEAFFGQGTRLTVV.